These 23 T cell receptor beta chains share one sample of origin, sequenced in a study of tumor-infiltrating lymphocytes in primary liver carcinoma. The researchers produced TCR beta cDNA from around 500 ng total RNA with a constant-region primer. Nested multiplex PCR, run for three rounds with slightly modified ARM-PCR, yielded TCR beta libraries. The study ran its first two PCR rounds for roughly 11 cycles each, using TRBV1-TRBV30 forward primers and a C-beta reverse primer. TCRdb processed the multiplex PCR reads anew with MiXCR; each CDR3 protein has one entry. The sample carries under 200,000 distinct CDR3 sequences, about 85% recorded once. RNA and DNA were co-extracted from approximately 20-30 mg of unsorted bulk tissue. Sequencing was done on a sample of tumor tissue from primary liver carcinoma. The receptors shown here come from a man aged 40-50 years with primary liver carcinoma and hepatitis B virus infection.

As to this clonotype: At one of its ends the junction is not consistent with the germline gene, which may arise from a read error. The rearrangement joins TRBV6-1 to TRBJ2-3; TRBD2 matches 12 bases. Per the germline V gene, CDR1 is MNHNS and CDR2 is SASEGT. This CDR3 has 15 residues. The CDR3 is CAGSDLAGGGDRQYF. In nucleotides, the CDR3 is TGTGCCGGCAGTGATCTAGCGGGAGGGGGAGATAGGCAGTATTTT.

The chain carries TRBV25-1 and TRBJ2-2; D is ambiguous. This CDR3 has 16 amino acids. Trimming took off 3 bases at V and 4 bases at J, with 15 bases between the two ends. The germline CDR1 and CDR2 sequences are MGHDK and SYGVNS. CDR3 bases: TGTGCCAGCAGTGAGAGTGGCAGTGGGATCACCGGGGAGCTGTTTTTT. Encoded protein: CASSESGSGITGELFF.

Ten or more counts support this clonotype. The chain is built from TRBV5-4 and TRBJ2-3; 10 bases line up with TRBD2. J gave up 3 bases and V 0 bases, and 7 bases lay outside the gene matches. The CDR3 covers 17 residues. Germline CDR1 and CDR2: SGHNT and YYREEE (reference sequence). The CDR3 sequence: CASSLARLAGVTDTQYF. CDR3 in DNA: TGTGCCAGCAGCTTGGCCCGGCTAGCGGGAGTAACAGATACGCAGTATTTT.

Concerning this clonotype: The junction differs from germline at one of its ends, possibly a read error. The rearrangement joins TRBV7-9 to TRBJ1-5; 9 nucleotides match TRBD1. This CDR3 region has 19 residues. Germline V gene data show CDR1 as SEHNR and CDR2 as FQNEAQ (reference sequence). This CDR3 is CASRETTDRGEYSNQPLYF. The DNA for the CDR3 is TGTGCCAGCAGGGAGACGACGGACAGGGGCGAATATAGCAATCAGCCCCTGTATTTT.

This rearrangement joins TRBV29-1 to TRBJ2-1, with TRBD2 matching over 9 bases. There are 15 residues in the CDR3. Trimming removed 4 bases from V and 3 bases from J; junction bases left unmatched: 7. CDR1 and CDR2 from the germline V gene are SQVTM and ANQGSEA. CDR3 sequence (DNA): TGCAGCGTTGGACTAGCGGAACGGCTCTACAATGAGCAGTTCTTC. Translated: CSVGLAERLYNEQFF.

Notes on this clonotype: A much larger clone lies a single base off, so this may be a read error. The chain recombines TRBV7-9 with TRBJ2-2, with D unclear. The V gene's germline CDR1 is SEHNR and CDR2 FQNEAQ (reference sequence). CDR3 length: 13 amino acids. CDR3 coding DNA: TGTGCCACCAGCTTAGTGGGGTCCGGGGAGCTGTTTTTT. Translating gives CATSLVGSGELFF. Looking up the rest from reference TRBV7-9 and TRBJ2-2 gives the full variable domain: DTGVSQNPRHKITKRGQNVTFRCDPISEHNRLYWYRQTLGQGPEFLTYFQNEAQLEKSRLLSDRFSAERPKGSFSTLEIQRTEQGDSAMYLCATSLVGSGELFFGEGSRLTVL.

As concerns this clonotype: At one of its ends the junction is not consistent with the germline gene, which may arise from a read error. The chain employs TRBV11-1 and TRBJ2-5; perhaps D is TRBD1 or TRBD2 (5 bases each). The CDR3 is 15 amino acids. From germline, CDR1 is SGHAT and CDR2 FQDESV (reference sequence). CDR3 DNA sequence: TGTGCTAGCACCCTCACGGGGCTAGAGGGAGTGACCCAGTACTTC. This sequence encodes CASTLTGLEGVTQYF.

The chain uses TRBV2 and TRBJ2-1; no firm D call. Germline loops: CDR1 SNHLY, CDR2 FYNNEI. Trimming removed 5 bases at V and 6 bases at J, with 11 bases between. The CDR3 is 13 amino acids. CDR3 nucleotide sequence: TGTGCCAGCAGTTGGCAGGCTACCAATGAGCAGTTCTTC. Translated: CASSWQATNEQFF.

To note about this clonotype: Sequence at one end of the junction differs from germline and may be a read error. The gene calls are TRBV5-4 and TRBJ1-1, with a weak D call TRBD1 (6 bases). From germline, CDR1 is SGHNT and CDR2 YYREEE (reference sequence). The CDR3 extends over 15 amino acids. Here the CDR3 DNA reads TGTGCTAGCAGCGAGGACAGTGCGTTGAACACTGAAGCTTACTTT. Translated: CASSEDSALNTEAYF.

In its sample, this clonotype was seen once. Its ends do not fully match the called genes, so a read error is possible. CDR3 DNA: TGTGCCAGCAGCTTAGCCGGACAGGTGTTGAGCAATCAGCCCCAGCATTTC. Translated: CASSLAGQVLSNQPQHF. This chain links TRBV7-8 with TRBJ1-5; TRBD1 aligns across 7 bases. Looked up from germline, CDR1 is SGHVS and CDR2 is FQNEAQ. The CDR3 is made up of 17 amino acids.

In this sample, this clonotype turned up a few times. This could be a read error, since a much larger clone is one nucleotide away. This chain connects TRBV21-1 to TRBJ2-1. TRBV21-1 is designated a pseudogene. This CDR3 has 16 residues. CDR3 bases: TGTGTCAGCAGCAAAGCGCGTCCGGACCGGCCAAATGAGCAGTTCTTC. This sequence encodes CVSSKARPDRPNEQFF.

This clonotype was picked up one time. The gene calls are TRBV5-6 and TRBJ2-5; tentatively, D is TRBD2 (7 bases). The J call is doubtful: the DNA matches TRBJ2-7 better. The CDR3 extends over 15 amino acids. Germline V CDR1 and CDR2: SGHDT, YYEEEE. As DNA, the CDR3 is TGTGCCAGCAGCCCGGCGGGGGCAGGAGGGAACGAGCAGTACTTC. Its protein product is CASSPAGAGGNEQYF.

As regards this clonotype: Relative to the germline gene, one junction end is altered; a read error may explain this. V usage is TRBV28 and J usage is TRBJ2-1; no clear D gene. Germline values: CDR1 MDHEN, CDR2 SYDVKM. The CDR3 totals 13 residues. DNA of the CDR3: TGTGCCAGCAGTTTAAGTTCATTTAATGATCAGTTCTTC. Amino acid sequence: CASSLSSFNDQFF.

V usage is TRBV6-1 and J usage is TRBJ2-4; 8 bases match TRBD1. This CDR3 has 16 residues. Germline loops: CDR1 MNHNS, CDR2 SASEGT. CDR3 bases: TGTTACAGCAGTGCCACAGGGGGGTTCGGTAAAAACATTCAGTACTTC. Encoded protein: CYSSATGGFGKNIQYF.

This sequence joins TRBV7-8 and TRBJ2-7, with TRBD1 identical over 10 bases. The junction had 8 bases not matched to a gene; V was cut back by 4 bases and J by 5 bases. This CDR3 has 15 amino acids. Germline V lookup: CDR1 SGHVS, CDR2 FQNEAQ. The CDR3 nucleotides are TGTGCCAGCAGCTCTTATGACAGGGGGCTCCACGAGCAGTACTTC. It is translated as CASSSYDRGLHEQYF.

Comments on this clonotype: A junction boundary mismatches the germline segment, possibly from a read error. The chain recombines TRBV11-3 with TRBJ2-1; no definite D call. CDR3 length equals 12 residues. The germline CDR1 and CDR2 sequences are SGHNT and YENEEA. The CDR3 coding sequence is TGTGCCAGCAGCTTAAATCACAATGAGCAATTCTTC. Translated: CASSLNHNEQFF.

With regard to this clonotype: Just one base apart from a much larger clone, this may be a read error. The chain employs TRBV5-1 and TRBJ2-1, with D tentatively TRBD2 (5 bases). The CDR3 spans 14 residues. In germline, CDR1 is SGHRS, CDR2 YFSETQ. DNA for the CDR3: TGCGCCAGCAGCCCCGGACTTGTATACAATGAGCAGTTATTC. It codes for CASSPGLVYNEQLF.

The chain couples TRBV6-5 to TRBJ2-1; D tentatively fits TRBD1 or TRBD2 (5 bases each). CDR1 and CDR2 (germline): MNHEY, SVGAGI. Trimming took 9 bases from V and 0 from J, leaving 18 bases between them. The CDR3 is 16 residues long. The CDR3 bases are TGTGCCAGTTGTCTGGGGACCATCGGCTCCTACAATGAGCAGTTCTTC. Translating it yields CASCLGTIGSYNEQFF.

With regard to this clonotype: At one of its ends the junction is not consistent with the germline gene, which may arise from a read error. The CDR3, as DNA: TGTGTCAGCGCCAAGCTAGCGGCCGGGGATGAGCAGTTCTTC. Translation gives CVSAKLAAGDEQFF. The V call is TRBV6-5, the J call TRBJ2-1, with 7 bases aligning to TRBD2. The CDR3 covers 14 residues. The germline gives CDR1 MNHEY, CDR2 SVGAGI.

The V and J genes are TRBV4-2 and TRBJ2-7; 7 bases are a match to TRBD1. This CDR3 contains 14 residues. The germline CDR1 and CDR2 sequences are LGHNA and YNFKEQ. The ends lost 2 bases at V and 3 bases at J; junction bases unmatched: 4. CDR3 residues: CASSQTTGVYEQYF. The CDR3, as DNA: TGTGCCAGCAGCCAAACAACAGGGGTCTACGAGCAGTACTTC.

A note on this clonotype: The conserved closing phenylalanine or tryptophan is absent in this CDR3, likely reflecting a read error. The J gene is TRBJ1-1, the V gene TRBV29-1, with D hard to call. Germline loops: CDR1 SQVTM, CDR2 ANQGSEA. The CDR3 has 14 residues. The germline V and J ends were trimmed by 6 bases and 5 bases, with 19 bases remaining between them. The CDR3 spells CSVVGTSRRTEAFY. The CDR3 nucleotides are TGCAGCGTCGTGGGAACCTCGAGAAGGACTGAAGCTTTCTAT.

A note on this clonotype: The junction differs from germline at one of its ends, possibly a read error. This chain joins TRBV6-6 and TRBJ2-1; D is unresolved. Germline CDR1 and CDR2: MNHNY and SVGAGI (reference sequence). The CDR3 loop spans 15 amino acids. The CDR3 DNA is TGTACCAGAAGTCCCTGGATGGACTCCTACAATGAGCAGTTCTTC. Protein sequence: CTRSPWMDSYNEQFF.

Turning to this clonotype: A much larger clone is a single base away; this may be a read error. This rearrangement joins TRBV5-4 to TRBJ2-3, with 10 bases lining up with TRBD2. J was trimmed by 3 bases and V by 0 bases; bases with no gene match: 7. The V gene's germline CDR1 is SGHNT and CDR2 YYREEE (reference sequence). CDR3 length: 17 amino acids. CDR3 amino acids: CASSLVRLAGVTDTQYF. The CDR3 coding sequence is TGTGCCAGCAGCTTGGTCCGGCTAGCGGGAGTAACAGATACGCAGTATTTT.